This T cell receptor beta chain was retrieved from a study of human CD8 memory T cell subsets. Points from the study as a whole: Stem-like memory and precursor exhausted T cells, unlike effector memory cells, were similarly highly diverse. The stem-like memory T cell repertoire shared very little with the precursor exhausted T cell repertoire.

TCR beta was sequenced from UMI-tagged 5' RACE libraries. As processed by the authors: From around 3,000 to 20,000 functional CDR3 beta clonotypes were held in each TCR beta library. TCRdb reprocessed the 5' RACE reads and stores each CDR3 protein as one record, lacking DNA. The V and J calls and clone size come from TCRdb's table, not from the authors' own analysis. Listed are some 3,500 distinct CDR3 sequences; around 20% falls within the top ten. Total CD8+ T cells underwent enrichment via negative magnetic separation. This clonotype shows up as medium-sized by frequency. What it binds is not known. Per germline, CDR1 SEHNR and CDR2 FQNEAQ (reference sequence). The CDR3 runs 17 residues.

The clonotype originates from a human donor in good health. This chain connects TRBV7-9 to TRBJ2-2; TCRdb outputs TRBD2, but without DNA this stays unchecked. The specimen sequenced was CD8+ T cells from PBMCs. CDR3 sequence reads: CASSNVAGAGGTGELFF.